This T cell receptor (beta chain) was sequenced during a study of blood T cell repertoires in COVID-19. Study overall: T cells, B-cell-depleted T cells, or PBMCs provided the cDNA or gDNA that served as material.

Per the authors' pipeline: Amplification with reference gene primers provided the estimates of nucleated cell counts. Measured with immunoSEQ multiplex PCR; TCRdb has only the in-frame clones, and not every one. V and J calls and clone size are given by that table; D and trimming were obtained from the DNA. The table shows approximately 80,000 clones, with about four fifths occurring only once. The source is a man aged 80 or over with acute or convalescent COVID-19. Sequenced: peripheral blood.

For the CDR3, the DNA is TGTGCCAGCAGGGGACAGTTCGATCGGCCCCAGCATTTT. This encodes CASRGQFDRPQHF. This chain connects TRBV6-5 to TRBJ1-5, with 7 bases fitting TRBD1. This CDR3 has 13 amino acids. Per germline, CDR1 MNHEY and CDR2 SVGAGI. V shed 6 bases, J shed 9 bases, and the junction held 8 bases outside the gene matches.